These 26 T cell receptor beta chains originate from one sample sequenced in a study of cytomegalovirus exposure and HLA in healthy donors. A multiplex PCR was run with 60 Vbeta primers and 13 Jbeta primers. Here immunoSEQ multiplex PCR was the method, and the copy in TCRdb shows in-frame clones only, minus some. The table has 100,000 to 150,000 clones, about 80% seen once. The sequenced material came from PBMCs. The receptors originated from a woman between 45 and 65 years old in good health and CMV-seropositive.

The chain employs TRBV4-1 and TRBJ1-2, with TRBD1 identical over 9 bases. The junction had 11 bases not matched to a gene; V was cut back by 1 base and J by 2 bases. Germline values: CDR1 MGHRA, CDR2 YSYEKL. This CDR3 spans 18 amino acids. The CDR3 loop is CASSQGAPGTGLNYGYTF. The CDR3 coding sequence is TGCGCCAGCAGCCAAGGTGCGCCGGGGACAGGGTTAAACTATGGCTACACCTTC.

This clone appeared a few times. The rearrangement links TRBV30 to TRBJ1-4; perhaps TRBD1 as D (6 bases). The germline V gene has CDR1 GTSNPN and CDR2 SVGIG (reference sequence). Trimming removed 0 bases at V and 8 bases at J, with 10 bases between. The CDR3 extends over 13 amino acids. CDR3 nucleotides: TGTGCCTGGAGTGTACAGGGAGACGAAAAACTGTTTTTT. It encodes CAWSVQGDEKLFF.

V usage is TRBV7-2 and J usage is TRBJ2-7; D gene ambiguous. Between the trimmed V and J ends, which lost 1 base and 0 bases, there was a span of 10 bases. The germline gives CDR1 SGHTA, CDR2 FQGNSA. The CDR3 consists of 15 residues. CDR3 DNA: TGTGCCAGCAGCTTAGAACATATAAGCTCCTACGAGCAGTACTTC. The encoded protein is CASSLEHISSYEQYF.

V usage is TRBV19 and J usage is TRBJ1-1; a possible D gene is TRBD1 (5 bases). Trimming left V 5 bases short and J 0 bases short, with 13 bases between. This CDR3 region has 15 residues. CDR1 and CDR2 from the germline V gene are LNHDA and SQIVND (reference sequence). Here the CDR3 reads CASSHRQRMNTEAFF. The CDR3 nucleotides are TGTGCCAGTAGTCACCGACAGAGAATGAACACTGAAGCTTTCTTT.

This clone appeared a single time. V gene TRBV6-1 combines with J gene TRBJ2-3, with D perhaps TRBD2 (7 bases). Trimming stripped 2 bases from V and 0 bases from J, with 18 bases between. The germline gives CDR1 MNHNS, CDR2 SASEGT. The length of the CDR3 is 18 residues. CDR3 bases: TGTGCCAGCAGTGAATCTAGGAGGGGGGGCCATAGCACAGATACGCAGTATTTT. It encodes CASSESRRGGHSTDTQYF.

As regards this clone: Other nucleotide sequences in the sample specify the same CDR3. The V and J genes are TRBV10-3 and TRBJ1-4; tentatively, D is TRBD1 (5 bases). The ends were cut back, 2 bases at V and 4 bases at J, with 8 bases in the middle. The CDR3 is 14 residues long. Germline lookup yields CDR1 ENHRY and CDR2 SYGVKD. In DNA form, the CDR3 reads TGTGCCATCAGTGAGCCGGGGGTTAATGAAAAACTGTTTTTT. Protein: CAISEPGVNEKLFF.

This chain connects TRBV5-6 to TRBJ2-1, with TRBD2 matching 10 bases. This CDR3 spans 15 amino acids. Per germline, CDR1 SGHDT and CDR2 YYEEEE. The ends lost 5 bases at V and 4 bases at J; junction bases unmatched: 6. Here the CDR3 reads CASSLPSGGYNEQFF. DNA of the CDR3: TGTGCCAGCAGTCTTCCTAGCGGGGGATACAATGAGCAGTTCTTC.

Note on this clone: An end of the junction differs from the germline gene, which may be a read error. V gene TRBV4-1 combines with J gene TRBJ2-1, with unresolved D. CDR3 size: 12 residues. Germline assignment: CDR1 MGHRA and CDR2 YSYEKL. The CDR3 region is CASSQYRGEQLF. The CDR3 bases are TGCGCCAGCAGCCAATATCGAGGAGAGCAGCTCTTC.

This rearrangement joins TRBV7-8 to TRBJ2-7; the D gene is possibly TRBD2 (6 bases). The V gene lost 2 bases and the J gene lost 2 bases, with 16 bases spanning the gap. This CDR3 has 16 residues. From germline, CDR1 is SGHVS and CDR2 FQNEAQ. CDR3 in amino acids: CASSLFGGGLAYEQYF. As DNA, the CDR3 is TGTGCCAGCAGCTTATTCGGGGGAGGTTTGGCCTACGAGCAGTACTTC.

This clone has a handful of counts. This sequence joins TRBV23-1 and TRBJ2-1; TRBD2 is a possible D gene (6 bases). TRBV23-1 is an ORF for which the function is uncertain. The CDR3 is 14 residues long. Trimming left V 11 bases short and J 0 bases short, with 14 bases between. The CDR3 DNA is TGCGCCGGCCGGGACGGGAGCTCCTACAATGAGCAGTTCTTC. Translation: CAGRDGSSYNEQFF.

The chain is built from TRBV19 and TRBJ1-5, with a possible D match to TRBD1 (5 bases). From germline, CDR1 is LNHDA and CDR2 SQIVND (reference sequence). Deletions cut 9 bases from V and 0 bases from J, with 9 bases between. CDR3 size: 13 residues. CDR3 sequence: CASSQGSNQPQHF. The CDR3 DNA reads TGTGCCAGCAGTCAGGGTAGCAATCAGCCCCAGCATTTT.

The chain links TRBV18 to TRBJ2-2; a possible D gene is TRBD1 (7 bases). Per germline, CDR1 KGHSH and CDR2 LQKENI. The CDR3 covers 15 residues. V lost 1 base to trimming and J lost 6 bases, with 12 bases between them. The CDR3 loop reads CASSPRTGEAGELFF. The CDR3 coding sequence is TGTGCCAGCTCACCACGAACAGGGGAGGCCGGGGAGCTGTTTTTT.

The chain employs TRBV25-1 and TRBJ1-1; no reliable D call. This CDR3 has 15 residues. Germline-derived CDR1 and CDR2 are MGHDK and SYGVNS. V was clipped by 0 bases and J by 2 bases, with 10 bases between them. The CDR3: CASSEYAGYNTEAFF. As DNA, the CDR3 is TGTGCCAGCAGTGAATATGCAGGCTATAACACTGAAGCTTTCTTT.

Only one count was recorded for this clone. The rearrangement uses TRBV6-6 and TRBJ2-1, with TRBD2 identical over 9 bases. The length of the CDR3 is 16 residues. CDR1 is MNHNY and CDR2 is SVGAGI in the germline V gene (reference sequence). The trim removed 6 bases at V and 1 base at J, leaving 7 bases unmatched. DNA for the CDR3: TGTGCCAGCAGCAAAAGGACTAGCGAGTCCTACAATGAGCAGTTCTTC. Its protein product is CASSKRTSESYNEQFF.

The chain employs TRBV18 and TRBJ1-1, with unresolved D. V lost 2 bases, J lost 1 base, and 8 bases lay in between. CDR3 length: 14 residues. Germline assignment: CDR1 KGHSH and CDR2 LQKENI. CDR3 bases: TGTGCCAGCTCACCAACACGGGGGAACACTGAAGCTTTCTTT. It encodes CASSPTRGNTEAFF.

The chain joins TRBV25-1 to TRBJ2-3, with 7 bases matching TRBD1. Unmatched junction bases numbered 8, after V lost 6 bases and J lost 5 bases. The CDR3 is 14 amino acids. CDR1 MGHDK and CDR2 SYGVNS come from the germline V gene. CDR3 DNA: TGTGCCAGCAGACCCCCCGGGGACAGAGATACGCAGTATTTT. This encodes CASRPPGDRDTQYF.

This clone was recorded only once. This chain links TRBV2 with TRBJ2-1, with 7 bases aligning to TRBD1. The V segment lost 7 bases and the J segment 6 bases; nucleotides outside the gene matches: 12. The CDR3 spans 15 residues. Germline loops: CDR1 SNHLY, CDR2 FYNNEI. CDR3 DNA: TGTGCCAGCACCGACGCGAGGACAGGCGTCAATGAGCAGTTCTTC. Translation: CASTDARTGVNEQFF.

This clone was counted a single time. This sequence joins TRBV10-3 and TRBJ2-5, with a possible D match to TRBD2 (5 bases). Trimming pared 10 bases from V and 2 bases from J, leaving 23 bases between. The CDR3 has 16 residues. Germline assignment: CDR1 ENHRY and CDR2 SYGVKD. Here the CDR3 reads CATRSREGGRQETQYF. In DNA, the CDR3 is TGTGCCACTCGTTCCCGAGAGGGCGGAAGACAAGAGACCCAGTACTTC.

The CDR3 reads CASSTEDYGYTF. Written as DNA, the CDR3 is TGTGCCAGCAGCACGGAGGACTATGGCTACACCTTC. V usage is TRBV5-6 and J usage is TRBJ1-2, with D hard to call. The germline CDR1 and CDR2 sequences are SGHDT and YYEEEE. The germline V and J ends were trimmed by 4 bases and 3 bases, with 7 bases remaining between them. The CDR3 covers 12 residues.

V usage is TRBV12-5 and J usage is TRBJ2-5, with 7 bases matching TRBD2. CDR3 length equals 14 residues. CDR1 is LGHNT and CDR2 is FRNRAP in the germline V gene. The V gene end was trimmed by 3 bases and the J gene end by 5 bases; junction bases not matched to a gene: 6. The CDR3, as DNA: TGTGCTAGTGGTTTTTCGGGGAGGGGCGAGACCCAGTACTTC. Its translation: CASGFSGRGETQYF.

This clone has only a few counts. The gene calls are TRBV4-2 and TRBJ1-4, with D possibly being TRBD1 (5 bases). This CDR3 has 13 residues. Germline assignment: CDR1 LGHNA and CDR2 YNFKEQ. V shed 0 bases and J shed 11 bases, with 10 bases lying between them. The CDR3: CASSQDRETKLFF. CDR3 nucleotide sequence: TGTGCCAGCAGCCAAGACAGGGAAACGAAACTGTTTTTT.

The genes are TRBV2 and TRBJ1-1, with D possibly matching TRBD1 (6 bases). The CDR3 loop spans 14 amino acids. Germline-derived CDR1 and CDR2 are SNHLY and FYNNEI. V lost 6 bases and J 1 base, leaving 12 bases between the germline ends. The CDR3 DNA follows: TGTGCCAGCAGGGAGCAGGGGACGAACACTGAAGCTTTCTTT. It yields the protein CASREQGTNTEAFF.

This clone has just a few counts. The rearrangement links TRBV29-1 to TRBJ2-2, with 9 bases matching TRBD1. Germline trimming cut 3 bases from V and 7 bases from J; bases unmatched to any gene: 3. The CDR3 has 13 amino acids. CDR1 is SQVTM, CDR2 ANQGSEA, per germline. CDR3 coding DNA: TGCAGCGTTGACGGGACAGGGATCGGGGAGCTGTTTTTT. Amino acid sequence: CSVDGTGIGELFF.

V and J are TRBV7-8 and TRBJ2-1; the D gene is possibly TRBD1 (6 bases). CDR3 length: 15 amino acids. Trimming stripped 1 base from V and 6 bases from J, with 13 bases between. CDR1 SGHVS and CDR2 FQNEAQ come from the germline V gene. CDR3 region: CASSLVGPTGNEQFF. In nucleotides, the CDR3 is TGTGCCAGCAGCTTAGTCGGTCCGACAGGCAATGAGCAGTTCTTC.

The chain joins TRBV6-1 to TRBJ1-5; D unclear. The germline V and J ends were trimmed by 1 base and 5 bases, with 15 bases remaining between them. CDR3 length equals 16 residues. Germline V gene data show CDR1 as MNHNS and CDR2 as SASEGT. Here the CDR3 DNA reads TGTGCCAGCAGTGAAGTTGTTGGGAGCTGGCATCAGCCCCAGCATTTT. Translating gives CASSEVVGSWHQPQHF.

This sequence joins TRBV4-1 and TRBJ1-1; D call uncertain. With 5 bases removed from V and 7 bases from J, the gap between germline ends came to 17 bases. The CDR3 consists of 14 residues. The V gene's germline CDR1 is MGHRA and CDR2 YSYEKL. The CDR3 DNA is TGCGCCAGCAGCGCGTACGGCTGGCGGGTTGAAGCTTTCTTT. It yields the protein CASSAYGWRVEAFF.